This T cell receptor beta chain was observed in a study of blood T cells in healthy people across ages (dated by TCRdb to about 2015). In the study overall: In model experiments, template switching captured roughly one uniquely barcoded TCR beta cDNA molecule for every two T cells. Age-related changes in TCR beta repertoire diversity were measured in the study by deep sequencing normalized with unique cDNA molecular identifiers. The donors were divided into four age groups: young (average about 16 years), middle-aged (approximately 39), aged (roughly 66) and long-lived (roughly 86). Donors of different ages were randomly distributed across sequencing lanes to avoid experimental bias. For two donors (one aged 18 to 30 and one aged 80 or older), the study analyzed two additional independent replicas of 1 million unique cDNA reads from the same blood draw. Summary of the overall study and its limitations: As age increased, observed TCR beta diversity per million T cells dropped in a roughly linear way, and a significant reduction was already evident by age 40. Bulk unsorted PBMC profiling prevented conclusive comparison of naive and antigen-experienced compartments. The long-lived group showed more naive CD4+ T cells, fewer expanded clones and increased TCR diversity than the aged group, suggesting age selection. There was a strong correlation between observed TCR beta diversity and the percentage of naive T cells measured by flow cytometry. Total diversity estimates from one million sequenced T cells were considered lower bounds and underestimates. Because donor CMV infection status was unknown, age-related changes in expanded clonotypes were potentially confounded.

About this clonotype: No cognate antigen has been identified for it. The input lacks base qualities; no much larger clone sits a single base away.

Receptors were amplified or captured by 5' RACE. The sequencer was an Illumina HiSeq 2500. A second PCR of about 6 to 12 cycles was run with a J-beta primer mix and a sample-barcoded 5' primer. A template-switch 5' adaptor carrying 12 random nucleotides introduced a unique molecular identifier onto each TCR beta cDNA molecule. At least 2.5 million CDR3-containing paired-end reads were obtained from each sample. All of the RNA was converted into first-strand cDNA using the Mint cDNA synthesis kit, with a TRBC-specific oligonucleotide serving as the primer. Following uracil-DNA glycosylase treatment, a first 18-cycle PCR with universal primers M1SS and BC2_uni_R was performed on all cDNA. As for the original processing: For normalization, 1 million high-quality reads, each with a distinct molecular identifier, were randomly selected from each sample. Reads with shared molecular identifiers were discarded instead of being binned into consensus sequences. MiTCR, set to a Q25 quality threshold and the strictest error-elimination algorithm, was used for CDR3 identification, clonotype clustering and error correction. A nonparametric unseen species model with Euler transformation was used to estimate a lower bound on total TCR beta diversity. TCRdb trimmed the raw reads at Q25, called clones with MiXCR and kept productive beta chains. Here each entry gathers all rows of one CDR3 protein and keeps the most common genes and DNA. These V and J calls are TCRdb output, not the study's own analysis. The sample profile shows some 780,000 distinct CDR3 sequences; approximately 60% of them were found once. Around 25% of the sample comes from the top ten.

Donors were 30 to 45 systemically healthy Caucasian individuals from Russia aged roughly 6 to 90 years. Approximately 9.3 milliliters of peripheral blood were drawn from each donor into EDTA-treated Vacutainer tubes. Ficoll-Paque density-gradient centrifugation was used to isolate PBMCs, with at least 6 million obtained per sample. Total RNA was extracted from PBMCs with Trizol reagent, with at least 6 micrograms obtained per sample. For every donor, flow cytometry on a PBMC aliquot measured the percentage of naive CD45RAhigh/CD27high T cells. From a lookup of the germline V gene (reference sequence), CDR1 and CDR2 are DFQATT and SNEGSKA. The germline ends are 18 bases apart after V is trimmed by 6 bases and J by 3 bases. Reading from cysteine to phenylalanine, the CDR3 counts 15 amino acids. The retained sequence is limited to the CDR3, 45 bases, with the frame set at the first base.

Recombination joined TRBV20-1 with TRBJ2-1; no D gene can be assigned with confidence. The clonotype comes from a man in his forties in good health. Sequenced: blood. CDR3 protein: CSATHGSSVYNEQFF. In nucleotide form, the sequence is TGCAGTGCCACACATGGGTCCTCAGTCTACAATGAGCAGTTCTTC.